The next 9 T cell receptor beta chains were all read from a single sample in a study of shared clonotypes between healthy human individuals (TCRdb year 2020). For the CD8 naive samples, CD45RO-negative cells were positively selected for CCR7, yielding a CD45RA+CCR7+ population from which TemRA cells were excluded. The library was prepared using the immunoSEQ multiplex PCR assay. Imported from immuneACCESS, the table was reduced by TCRdb to in-frame sequences with V and J called. These copies leave out some clones; in studies compared against another copy, an unresolved V gene accounts for under half, and the cause of the remainder is not known. In this sample the table shows around 580,000 clones, about 98% of which occur a single time. 0.3% of the sample rests with the top ten. The source material was naive CD8+ T cells sorted from blood. This specimen's cell subset or site label, per the study, means: CD45RA+CCR7+. These receptors were taken from a man aged 30-40 years in good health.

The rearrangement links TRBV7-2 to TRBJ2-7; tentatively, D is TRBD2 (6 bases). This CDR3 comprises 14 residues. CDR1 SGHTA and CDR2 FQGNSA come from the germline V gene. V gave up 5 bases and J gave up 4 bases, with 15 bases separating them. The chain's CDR3 is CASSPLAEGYEQYF. The CDR3 nucleotides read TGTGCCAGCAGCCCTTTAGCGGAGGGGTACGAGCAGTACTTC.

The chain links TRBV28 to TRBJ2-2; maybe TRBD1 (6 bases). Trimming cost V 6 bases and J 0 bases, with 14 bases left between them. CDR1 is MDHEN, CDR2 SYDVKM, per germline. This CDR3 is 16 amino acids long. In nucleotides, the CDR3 is TGTGCCAGCAGAGACCCACAGGGTTCGAACACCGGGGAGCTGTTTTTT. Protein product: CASRDPQGSNTGELFF. The complete variable domain, with remaining parts taken from reference TRBV28 and TRBJ2-2, reads DVKVTQSSRYLVKRTGEKVFLECVQDMDHENMFWYRQDPGLGLRLIYFSYDVKMKEKGDIPEGYSVSREKKERFSLILESASTNQTSMYLCASRDPQGSNTGELFFGEGSRLTVL.

This rearrangement joins TRBV2 to TRBJ1-4; unclear D gene. The CDR3 runs to 15 residues. V lost 5 bases and J 0 bases, leaving 10 bases between the germline ends. Germline CDR1 SNHLY, CDR2 FYNNEI. CDR3: CASSLEGATNEKLFF. The CDR3 bases are TGTGCCAGCAGTCTAGAGGGTGCAACTAATGAAAAACTGTTTTTT.

The chain links TRBV4-1 to TRBJ1-2; D gene ambiguous. Germline loops: CDR1 MGHRA, CDR2 YSYEKL. Trimming shortened V by 1 base and J by 4 bases, and 22 bases separated the two germline ends. This CDR3 is 18 amino acids long. The CDR3 coding sequence is TGCGCCAGCAGCCAAGCTGCCCAGGTTGAATCCGTCGTCTATGGCTACACCTTC. This translates into CASSQAAQVESVVYGYTF.

The chain employs TRBV5-1 and TRBJ2-3, with 9 nucleotides matching TRBD2. CDR1 and CDR2 (germline): SGHRS, YFSETQ. The junction had 7 bases not matched to a gene; V was cut back by 4 bases and J by 4 bases. The CDR3 sequence is 15 residues long. The CDR3 DNA reads TGCGCCAGCAGCCGGGCGGGAGGGGGCGCAGATACGCAGTATTTT. Encoded protein: CASSRAGGGADTQYF.

J is TRBJ1-1 and V is TRBV27, with D possibly TRBD1 on 6 matching bases. CDR1 and CDR2 (germline): MNHEY, SMNVEV (reference sequence). This CDR3 contains 15 residues. Deletions cut 5 bases from V and 1 base from J, with 14 bases between. This CDR3 reads CASSLRQAGNTEAFF. The CDR3, as DNA: TGTGCCAGCAGTCTGAGACAGGCGGGGAACACTGAAGCTTTCTTT.

The genes are TRBV7-7 and TRBJ2-1, with D tentatively TRBD2 (5 bases). Germline CDR1 is SSHAT and CDR2 is FNYEAQ (reference sequence). The CDR3 length is 11 residues. The CDR3, as DNA: TGTGCTGTCCAACTAGTCAATGAGCAGTTCTTC. Amino acid sequence: CAVQLVNEQFF.

The J gene is TRBJ1-4, the V gene TRBV7-6, with D possibly TRBD1 on 6 matching bases. The V and J ends lost 5 bases and 7 bases respectively, with 17 bases between them. Germline-derived CDR1 and CDR2 are SGHVS and FNYEAQ. This CDR3 comprises 15 residues. DNA for the CDR3: TGTGCCAGCAGCCTGGGGGGGGCAGGAATTGAAAAACTGTTTTTT. The encoded protein is CASSLGGAGIEKLFF.

This rearrangement joins TRBV19 to TRBJ2-3; the match to TRBD2 covers 8 bases. The CDR3 is made up of 16 amino acids. Trimming took 2 bases from V and 1 from J; bases not matched to a gene: 5. Germline CDR1 and CDR2: LNHDA and SQIVND (reference sequence). As DNA, the CDR3 is TGTGCCAGTAGTATAAGCGGGAGTTTTCGCACAGATACGCAGTATTTT. The encoded protein is CASSISGSFRTDTQYF.